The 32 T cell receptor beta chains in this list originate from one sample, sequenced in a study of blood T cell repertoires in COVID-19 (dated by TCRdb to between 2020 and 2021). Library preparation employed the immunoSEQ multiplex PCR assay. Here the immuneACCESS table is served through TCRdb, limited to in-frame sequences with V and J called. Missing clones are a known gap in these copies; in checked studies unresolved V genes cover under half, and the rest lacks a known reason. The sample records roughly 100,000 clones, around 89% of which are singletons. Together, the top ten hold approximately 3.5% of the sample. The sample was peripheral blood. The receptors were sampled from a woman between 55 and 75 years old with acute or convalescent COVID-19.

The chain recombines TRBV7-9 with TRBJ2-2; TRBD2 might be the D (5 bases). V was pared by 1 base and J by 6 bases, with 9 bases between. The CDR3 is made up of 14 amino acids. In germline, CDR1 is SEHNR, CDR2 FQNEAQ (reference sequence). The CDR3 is CASSLGGLAGELFF. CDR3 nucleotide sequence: TGTGCCAGCAGCTTAGGAGGGCTAGCCGGGGAGCTGTTTTTT.

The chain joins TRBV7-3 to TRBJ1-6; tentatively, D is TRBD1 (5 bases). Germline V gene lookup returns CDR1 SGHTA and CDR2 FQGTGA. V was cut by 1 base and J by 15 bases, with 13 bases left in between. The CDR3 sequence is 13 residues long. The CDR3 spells CASSLKEGTILHF. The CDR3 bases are TGTGCCAGCAGCTTAAAGGAGGGGACCATCCTCCACTTT.

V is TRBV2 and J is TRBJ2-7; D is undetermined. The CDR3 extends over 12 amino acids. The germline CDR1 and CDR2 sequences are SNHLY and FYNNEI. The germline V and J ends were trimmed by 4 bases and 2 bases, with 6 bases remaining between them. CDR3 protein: CASSAVPYEQYF. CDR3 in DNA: TGTGCCAGCAGTGCCGTCCCCTACGAGCAGTACTTC.

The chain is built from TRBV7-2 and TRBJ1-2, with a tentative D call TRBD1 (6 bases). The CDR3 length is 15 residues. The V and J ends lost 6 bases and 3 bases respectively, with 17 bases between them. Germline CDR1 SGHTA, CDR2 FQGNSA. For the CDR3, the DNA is TGTGCCAGCAGGCGAATGGGGGGGGCGTACTATGGCTACACCTTC. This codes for CASRRMGGAYYGYTF.

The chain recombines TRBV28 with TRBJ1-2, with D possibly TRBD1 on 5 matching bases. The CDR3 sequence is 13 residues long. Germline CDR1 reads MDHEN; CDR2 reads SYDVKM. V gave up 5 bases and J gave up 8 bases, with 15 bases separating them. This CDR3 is CASSNRGRGGYTF. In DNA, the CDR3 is TGTGCCAGCAGTAATAGGGGAAGGGGAGGCTACACCTTC.

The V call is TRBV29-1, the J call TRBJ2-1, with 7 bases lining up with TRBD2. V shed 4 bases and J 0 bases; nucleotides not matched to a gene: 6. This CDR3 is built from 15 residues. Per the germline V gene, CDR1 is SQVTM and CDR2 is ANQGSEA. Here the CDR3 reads CSVVGGDLSYNEQFF. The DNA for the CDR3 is TGCAGCGTTGTGGGGGGGGACCTCTCCTACAATGAGCAGTTCTTC.

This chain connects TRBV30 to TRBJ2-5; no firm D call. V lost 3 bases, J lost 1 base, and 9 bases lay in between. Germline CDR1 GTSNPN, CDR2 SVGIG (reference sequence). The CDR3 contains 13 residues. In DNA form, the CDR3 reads TGTGCCTGGAGCCCAGGCTTCCAAGAGACCCAGTACTTC. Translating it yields CAWSPGFQETQYF.

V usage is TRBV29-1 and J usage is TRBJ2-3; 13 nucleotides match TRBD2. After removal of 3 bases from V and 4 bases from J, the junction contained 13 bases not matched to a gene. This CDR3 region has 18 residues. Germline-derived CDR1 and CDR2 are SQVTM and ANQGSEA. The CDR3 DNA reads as TGCAGCGTTGAGGGGGCGCCACTAGCGGGAGGGCCCTCAGATACGCAGTATTTT. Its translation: CSVEGAPLAGGPSDTQYF.

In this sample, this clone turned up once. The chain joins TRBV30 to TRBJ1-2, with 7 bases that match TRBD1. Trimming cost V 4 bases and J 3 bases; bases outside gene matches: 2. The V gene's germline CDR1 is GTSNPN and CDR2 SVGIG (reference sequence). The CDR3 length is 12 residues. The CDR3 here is CAWNDRDYGYTF. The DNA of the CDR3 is TGTGCCTGGAATGACAGGGACTATGGCTACACCTTC.

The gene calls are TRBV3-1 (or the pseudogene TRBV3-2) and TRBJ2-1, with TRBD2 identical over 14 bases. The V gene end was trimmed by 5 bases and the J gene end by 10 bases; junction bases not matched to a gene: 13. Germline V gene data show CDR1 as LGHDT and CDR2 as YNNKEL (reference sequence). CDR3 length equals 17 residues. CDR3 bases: TGTGCCAGCAGCTCCAGTTGGGGACTAGCGGGAGAGAGGGAGCAGTTCTTC. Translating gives CASSSSWGLAGEREQFF.

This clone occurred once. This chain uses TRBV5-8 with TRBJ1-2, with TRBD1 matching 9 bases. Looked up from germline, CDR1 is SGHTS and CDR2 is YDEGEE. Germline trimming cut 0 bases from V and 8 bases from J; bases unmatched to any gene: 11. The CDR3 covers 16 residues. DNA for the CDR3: TGTGCCAGCAGCTTGGATGGGCGGGGACAGGGTTACGGCTACACCTTC. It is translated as CASSLDGRGQGYGYTF.

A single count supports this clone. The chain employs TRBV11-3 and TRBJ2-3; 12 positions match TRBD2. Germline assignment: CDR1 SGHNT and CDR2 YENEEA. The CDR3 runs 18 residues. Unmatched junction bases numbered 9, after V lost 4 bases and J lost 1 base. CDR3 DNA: TGTGCCAGCAGCTGGTACTCCTCTAGCGGGAGGGGCACAGATACGCAGTATTTT. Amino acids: CASSWYSSSGRGTDTQYF.

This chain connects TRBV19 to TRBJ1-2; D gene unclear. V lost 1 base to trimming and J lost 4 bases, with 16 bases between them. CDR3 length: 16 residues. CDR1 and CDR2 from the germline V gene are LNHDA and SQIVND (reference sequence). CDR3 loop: CASSIGSGPPLYGYTF. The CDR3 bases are TGTGCCAGTAGTATAGGATCGGGTCCACCTCTCTATGGCTACACCTTC.

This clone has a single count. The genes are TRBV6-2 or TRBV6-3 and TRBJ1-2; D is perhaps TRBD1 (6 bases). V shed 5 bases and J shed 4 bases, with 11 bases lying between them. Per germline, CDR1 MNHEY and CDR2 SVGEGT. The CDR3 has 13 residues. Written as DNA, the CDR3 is TGTGCCAGCAGTCCCACAGGGCCCTATGGCTACACCTTC. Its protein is CASSPTGPYGYTF.

CDR3 loop: CALRPEGTDTQYF. CDR3 nucleotides: TGTGCCTTACGACCCGAGGGCACAGATACGCAGTATTTT. The chain links TRBV6-6 to TRBJ2-3; no clear D. Per the germline V gene, CDR1 is MNHNY and CDR2 is SVGAGI (reference sequence). The ends were cut back, 11 bases at V and 1 base at J, with 13 bases in the middle. This CDR3 is built from 13 residues.

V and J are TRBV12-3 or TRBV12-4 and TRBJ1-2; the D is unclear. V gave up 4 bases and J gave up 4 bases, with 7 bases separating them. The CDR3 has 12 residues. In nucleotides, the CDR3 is TGTGCCAGCAGTTCAACCAGCTATGGCTACACCTTC. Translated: CASSSTSYGYTF.

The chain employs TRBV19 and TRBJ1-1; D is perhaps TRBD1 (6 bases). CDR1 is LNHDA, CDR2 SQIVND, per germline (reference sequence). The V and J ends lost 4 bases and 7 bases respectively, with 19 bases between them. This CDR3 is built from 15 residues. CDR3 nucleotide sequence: TGTGCCAGTAGTAATCCAGGGGTCTTAACCGGTGAAGCTTTCTTT. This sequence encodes CASSNPGVLTGEAFF.

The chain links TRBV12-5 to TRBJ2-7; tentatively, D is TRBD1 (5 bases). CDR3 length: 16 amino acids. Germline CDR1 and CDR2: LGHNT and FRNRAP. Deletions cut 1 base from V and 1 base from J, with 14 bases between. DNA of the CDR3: TGTGCTAGTGGTTTGGGTACAGGTCCCAATTCCTACGAGCAGTACGTC. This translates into CASGLGTGPNSYEQYV.

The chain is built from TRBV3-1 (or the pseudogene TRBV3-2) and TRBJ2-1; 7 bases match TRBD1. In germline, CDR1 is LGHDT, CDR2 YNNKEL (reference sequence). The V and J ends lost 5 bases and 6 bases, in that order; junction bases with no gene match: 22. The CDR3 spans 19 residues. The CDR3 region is CASSTAFRLSGTASNEQFF. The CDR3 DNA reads TGTGCCAGCAGCACCGCTTTCCGACTGTCCGGGACAGCAAGCAATGAGCAGTTCTTC.

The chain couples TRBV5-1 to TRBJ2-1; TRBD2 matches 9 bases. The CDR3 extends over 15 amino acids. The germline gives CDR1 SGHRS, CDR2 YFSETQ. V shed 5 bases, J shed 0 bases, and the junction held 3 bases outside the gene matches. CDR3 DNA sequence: TGCGCCAGCAGGACTAGCGGCAGCTCCTACAATGAGCAGTTCTTC. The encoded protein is CASRTSGSSYNEQFF.

The CDR3: CASSSMDGIGLYGYTF. CDR3 DNA sequence: TGTGCCAGCAGCTCCATGGACGGAATCGGACTATATGGCTACACCTTC. The chain employs TRBV7-9 and TRBJ1-2; D ambiguous. The CDR3 sequence is 16 residues long. The V end lost 4 bases, the J end lost 5 bases, and 20 bases lay between the germline ends. Germline lookup yields CDR1 SEHNR and CDR2 FQNEAQ (reference sequence).

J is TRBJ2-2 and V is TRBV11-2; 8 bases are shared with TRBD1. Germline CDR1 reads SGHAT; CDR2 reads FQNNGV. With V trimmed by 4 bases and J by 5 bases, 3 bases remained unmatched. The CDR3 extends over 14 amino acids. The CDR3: CASSSQGATGELFF. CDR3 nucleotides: TGTGCCAGCAGCTCTCAGGGGGCGACCGGGGAGCTGTTTTTT.

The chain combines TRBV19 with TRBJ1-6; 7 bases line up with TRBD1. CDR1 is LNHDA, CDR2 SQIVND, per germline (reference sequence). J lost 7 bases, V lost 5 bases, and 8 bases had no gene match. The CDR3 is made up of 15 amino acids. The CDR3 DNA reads TGTGCCAGTAGTTGGACCGGGACAGCCAATTCACCCCTCCACTTT. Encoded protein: CASSWTGTANSPLHF.

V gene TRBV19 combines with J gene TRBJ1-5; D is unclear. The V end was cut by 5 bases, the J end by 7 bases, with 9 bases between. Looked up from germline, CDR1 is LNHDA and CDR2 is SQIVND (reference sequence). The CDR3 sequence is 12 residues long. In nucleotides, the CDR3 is TGTGCCAGTAGTTGGAACAGCCAGCCCCAGCATTTT. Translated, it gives CASSWNSQPQHF.

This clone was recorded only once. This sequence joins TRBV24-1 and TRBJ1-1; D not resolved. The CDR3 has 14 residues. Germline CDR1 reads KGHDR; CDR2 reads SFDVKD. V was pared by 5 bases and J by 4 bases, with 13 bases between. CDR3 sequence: CATSAASGGTEAFF. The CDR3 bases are TGTGCCACCAGTGCTGCCAGCGGTGGCACTGAAGCTTTCTTT.

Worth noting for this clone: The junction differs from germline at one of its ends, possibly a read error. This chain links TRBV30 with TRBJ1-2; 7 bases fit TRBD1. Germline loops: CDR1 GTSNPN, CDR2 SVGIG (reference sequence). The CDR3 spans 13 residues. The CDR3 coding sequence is TGTGCCTGGAGAGGAAGGGCCGAAGGGGGCCTCTACTTC. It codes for CAWRGRAEGGLYF.

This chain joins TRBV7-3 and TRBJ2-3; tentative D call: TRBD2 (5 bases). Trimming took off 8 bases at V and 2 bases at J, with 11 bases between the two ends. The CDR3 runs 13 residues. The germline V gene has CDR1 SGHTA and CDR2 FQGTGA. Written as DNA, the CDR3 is TGTGCCAGCGGTAAGGACTCCACAGATACGCAGTATTTT. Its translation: CASGKDSTDTQYF.

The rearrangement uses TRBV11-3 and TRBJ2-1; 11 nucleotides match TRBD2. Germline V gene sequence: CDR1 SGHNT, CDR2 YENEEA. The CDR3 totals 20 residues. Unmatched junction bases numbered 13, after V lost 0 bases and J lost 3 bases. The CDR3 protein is CASSLDNRGGGLAGYNEQFF. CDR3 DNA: TGTGCCAGCAGCTTAGATAACAGGGGTGGCGGACTAGCGGGCTACAATGAGCAGTTCTTC.

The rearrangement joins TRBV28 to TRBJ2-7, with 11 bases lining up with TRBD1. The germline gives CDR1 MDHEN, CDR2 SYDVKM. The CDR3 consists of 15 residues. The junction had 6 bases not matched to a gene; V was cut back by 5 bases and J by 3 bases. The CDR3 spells CASSPPGTGGYEQYF. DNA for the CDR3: TGTGCCAGCAGTCCCCCGGGGACAGGGGGCTACGAGCAGTACTTC.

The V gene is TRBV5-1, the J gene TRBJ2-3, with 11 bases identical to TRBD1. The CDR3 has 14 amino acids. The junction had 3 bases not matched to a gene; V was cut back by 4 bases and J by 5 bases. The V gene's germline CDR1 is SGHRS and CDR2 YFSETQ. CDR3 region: CASSPGQGGDTQYF. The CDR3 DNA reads TGCGCCAGCAGCCCGGGACAGGGGGGAGATACGCAGTATTTT. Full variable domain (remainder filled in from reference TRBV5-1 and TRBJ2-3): KAGVTQTPRYLIKTRGQQVTLSCSPISGHRSVSWYQQTPGQGLQFLFEYFSETQRNKGNFPGRFSGRQFSNSRSEMNVSTLELGDSALYLCASSPGQGGDTQYFGPGTRLTVL.

CDR3 nucleotide sequence: TGCACCAGCAGCCAAGATCCACTAGCGGGAGGGCCACACACCGGGGAGCTGTTTTTT. As protein: CTSSQDPLAGGPHTGELFF. The chain uses TRBV1 and TRBJ2-2; the table names TRBD2, a call not compared with the DNA. TRBV1 corresponds to a pseudogene. The CDR3 has 19 amino acids.

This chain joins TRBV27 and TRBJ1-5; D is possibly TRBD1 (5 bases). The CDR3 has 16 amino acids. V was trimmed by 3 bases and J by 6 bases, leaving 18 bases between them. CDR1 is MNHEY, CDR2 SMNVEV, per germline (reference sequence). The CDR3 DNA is TGTGCCAGCAGTTTGGGGGTAGGAGGGTCAAGTCAGCCCCAGCATTTT. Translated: CASSLGVGGSSQPQHF.